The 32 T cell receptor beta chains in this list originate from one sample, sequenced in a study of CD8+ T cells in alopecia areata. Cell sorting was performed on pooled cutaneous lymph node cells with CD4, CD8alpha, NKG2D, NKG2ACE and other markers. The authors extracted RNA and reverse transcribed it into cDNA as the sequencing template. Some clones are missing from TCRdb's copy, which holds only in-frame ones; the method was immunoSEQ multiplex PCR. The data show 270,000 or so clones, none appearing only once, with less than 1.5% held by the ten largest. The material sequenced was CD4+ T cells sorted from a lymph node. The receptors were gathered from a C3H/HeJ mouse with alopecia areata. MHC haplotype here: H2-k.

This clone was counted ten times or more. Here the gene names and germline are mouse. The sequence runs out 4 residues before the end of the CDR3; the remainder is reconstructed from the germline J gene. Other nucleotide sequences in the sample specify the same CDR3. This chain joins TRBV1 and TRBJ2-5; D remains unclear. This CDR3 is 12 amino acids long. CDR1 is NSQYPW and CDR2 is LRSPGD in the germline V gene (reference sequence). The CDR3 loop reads CTCSADGDTQYF. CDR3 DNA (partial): TGCACCTGCAGTGCAGATGGGGAC.

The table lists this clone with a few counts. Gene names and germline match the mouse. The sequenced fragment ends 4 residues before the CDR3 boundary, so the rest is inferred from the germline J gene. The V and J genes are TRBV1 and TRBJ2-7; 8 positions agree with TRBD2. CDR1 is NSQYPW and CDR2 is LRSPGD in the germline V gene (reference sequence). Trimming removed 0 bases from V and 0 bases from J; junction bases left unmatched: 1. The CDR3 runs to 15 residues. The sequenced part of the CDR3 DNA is TGCACCTGCAGTGCAGAGACTGGGGCCTCCTAT. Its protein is CTCSAETGASY. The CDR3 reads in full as CTCSAETGASYEQYF.

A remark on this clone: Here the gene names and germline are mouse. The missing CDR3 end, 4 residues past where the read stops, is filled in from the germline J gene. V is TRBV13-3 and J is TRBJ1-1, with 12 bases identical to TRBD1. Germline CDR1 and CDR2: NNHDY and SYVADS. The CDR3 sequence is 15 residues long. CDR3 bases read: TGTGCCAGCAGTGAGGCCGGGACAGGGGGCGCA. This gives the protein CASSEAGTGGA. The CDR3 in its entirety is CASSEAGTGGAEVFF.

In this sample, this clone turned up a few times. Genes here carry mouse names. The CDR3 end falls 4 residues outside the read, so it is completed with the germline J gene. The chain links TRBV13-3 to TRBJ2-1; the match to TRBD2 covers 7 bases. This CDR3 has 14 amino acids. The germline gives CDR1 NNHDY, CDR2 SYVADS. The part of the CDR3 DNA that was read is TGTGCCAGCAGTGATGGGGGGGGGAGGGCT. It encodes CASSDGGGRA. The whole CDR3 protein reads CASSDGGGRAEQFF.

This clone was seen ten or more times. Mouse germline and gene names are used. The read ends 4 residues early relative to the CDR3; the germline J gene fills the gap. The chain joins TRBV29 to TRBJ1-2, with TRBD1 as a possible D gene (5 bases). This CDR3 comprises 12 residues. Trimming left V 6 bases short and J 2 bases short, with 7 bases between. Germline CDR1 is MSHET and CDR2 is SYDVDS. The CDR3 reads CASRSGNSDYTF. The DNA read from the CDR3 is TGTGCTAGCAGATCAGGGAACTCC.

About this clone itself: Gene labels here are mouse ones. CDR3 region: CASSDTTGGGNTLYF. The sequenced CDR3 bases are TGTGCCAGCAGTGATACCACTGGGGGGGGAAAC. The chain carries TRBV13-1 and TRBJ2-4, with 10 nucleotides matching TRBD2. The CDR3 end falls 4 residues outside the read, so it is completed with the germline J gene. From germline, CDR1 is NSHNY and CDR2 SYGAGN. The CDR3 is 15 amino acids.

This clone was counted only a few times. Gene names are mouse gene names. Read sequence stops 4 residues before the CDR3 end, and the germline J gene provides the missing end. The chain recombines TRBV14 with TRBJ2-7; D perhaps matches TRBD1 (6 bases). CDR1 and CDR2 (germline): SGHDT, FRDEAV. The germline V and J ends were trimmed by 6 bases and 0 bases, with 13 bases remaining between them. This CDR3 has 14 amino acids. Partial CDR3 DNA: TGTGCCAGCACCGGTCAGGGGCCCTCCTAT. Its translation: CASTGQGPSY. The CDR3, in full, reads CASTGQGPSYEQYF.

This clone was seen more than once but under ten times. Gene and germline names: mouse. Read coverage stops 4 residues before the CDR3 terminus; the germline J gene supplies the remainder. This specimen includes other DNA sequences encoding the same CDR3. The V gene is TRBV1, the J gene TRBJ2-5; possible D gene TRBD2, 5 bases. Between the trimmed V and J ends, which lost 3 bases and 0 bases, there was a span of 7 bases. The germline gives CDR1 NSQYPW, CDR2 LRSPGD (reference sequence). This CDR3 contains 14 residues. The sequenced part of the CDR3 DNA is TGCACCTGCAGTGCTTGGGGTAACCAAGAC. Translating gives CTCSAWGNQD. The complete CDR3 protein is CTCSAWGNQDTQYF.

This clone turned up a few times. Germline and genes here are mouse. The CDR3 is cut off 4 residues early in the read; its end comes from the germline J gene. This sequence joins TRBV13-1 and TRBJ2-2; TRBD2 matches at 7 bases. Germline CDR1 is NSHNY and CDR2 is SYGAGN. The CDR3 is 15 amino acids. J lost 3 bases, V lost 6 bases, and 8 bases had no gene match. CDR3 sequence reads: CASKTLGRDTGQLYF. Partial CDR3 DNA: TGTGCCAGCAAAACACTGGGGCGGGACACCGGG.

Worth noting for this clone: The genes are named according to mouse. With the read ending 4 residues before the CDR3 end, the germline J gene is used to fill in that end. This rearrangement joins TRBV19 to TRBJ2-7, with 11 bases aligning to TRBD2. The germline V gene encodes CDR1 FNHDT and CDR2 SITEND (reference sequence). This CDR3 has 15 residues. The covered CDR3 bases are TGTGCCAGCAGCTCCTCTCGGGACTGGGGGTAT. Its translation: CASSSSRDWGY. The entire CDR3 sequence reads CASSSSRDWGYEQYF.

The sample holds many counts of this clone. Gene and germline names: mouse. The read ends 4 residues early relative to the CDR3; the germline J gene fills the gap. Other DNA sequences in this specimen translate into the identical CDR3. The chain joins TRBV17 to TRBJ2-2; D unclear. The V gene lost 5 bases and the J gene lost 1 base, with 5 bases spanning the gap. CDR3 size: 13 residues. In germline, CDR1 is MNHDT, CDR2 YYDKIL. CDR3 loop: CASSRQNTGQLYF. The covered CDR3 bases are TGTGCTAGCAGTCGACAAAACACCGGG. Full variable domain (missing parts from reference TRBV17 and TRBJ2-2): DTTVKQNPRYKLARVGKPVNLICSQTMNHDTMYWYQKKPNQAPKLLLFYYDKILNREADTFEKFQSSRPNNSFCSLYIGSAGLEYSAMYLCASSRQNTGQLYFGEGSKLTVL.

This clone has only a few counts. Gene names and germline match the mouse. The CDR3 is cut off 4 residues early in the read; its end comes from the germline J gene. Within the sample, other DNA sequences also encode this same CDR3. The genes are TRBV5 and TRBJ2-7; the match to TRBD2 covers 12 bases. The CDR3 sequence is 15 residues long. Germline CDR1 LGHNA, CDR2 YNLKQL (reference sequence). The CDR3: CASSPDWGGAYEQYF. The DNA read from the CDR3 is TGTGCCAGCAGCCCCGACTGGGGGGGCGCTTAT.

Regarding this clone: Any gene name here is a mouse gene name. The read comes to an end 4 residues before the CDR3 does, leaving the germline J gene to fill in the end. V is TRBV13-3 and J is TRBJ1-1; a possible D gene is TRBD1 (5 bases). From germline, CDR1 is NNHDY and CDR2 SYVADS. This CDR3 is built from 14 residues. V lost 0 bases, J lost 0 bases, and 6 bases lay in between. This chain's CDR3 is CASSDAGSNTEVFF. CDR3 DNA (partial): TGTGCCAGCAGTGATGCAGGGTCAAACACA.

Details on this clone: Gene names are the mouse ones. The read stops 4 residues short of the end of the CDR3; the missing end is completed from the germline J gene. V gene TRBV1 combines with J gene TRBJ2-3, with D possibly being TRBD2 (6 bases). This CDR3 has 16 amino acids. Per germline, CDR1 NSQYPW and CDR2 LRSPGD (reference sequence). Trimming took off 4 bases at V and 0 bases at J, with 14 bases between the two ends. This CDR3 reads CTCSVPGAASAETLYF. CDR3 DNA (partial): TGCACCTGCAGTGTCCCTGGGGCCGCTAGTGCAGAA.

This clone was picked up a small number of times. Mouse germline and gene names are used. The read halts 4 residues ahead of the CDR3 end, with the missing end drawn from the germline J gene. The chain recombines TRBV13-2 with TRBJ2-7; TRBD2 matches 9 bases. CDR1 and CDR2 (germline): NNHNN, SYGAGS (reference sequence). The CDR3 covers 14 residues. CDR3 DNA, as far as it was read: TGTGCCAGCGGTGTTCTGGGGGGGACTTAT. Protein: CASGVLGGTY. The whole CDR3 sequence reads CASGVLGGTYEQYF.

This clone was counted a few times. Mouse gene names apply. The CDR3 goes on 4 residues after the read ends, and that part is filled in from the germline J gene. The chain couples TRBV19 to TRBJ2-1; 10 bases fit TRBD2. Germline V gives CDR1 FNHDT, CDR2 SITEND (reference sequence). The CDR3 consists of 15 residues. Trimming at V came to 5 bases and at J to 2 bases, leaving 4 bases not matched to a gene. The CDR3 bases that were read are TGTGCCAGCAGGCTCGGACTGGGGGACTATGCT. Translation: CASRLGLGDYA. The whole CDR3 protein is CASRLGLGDYAEQFF.

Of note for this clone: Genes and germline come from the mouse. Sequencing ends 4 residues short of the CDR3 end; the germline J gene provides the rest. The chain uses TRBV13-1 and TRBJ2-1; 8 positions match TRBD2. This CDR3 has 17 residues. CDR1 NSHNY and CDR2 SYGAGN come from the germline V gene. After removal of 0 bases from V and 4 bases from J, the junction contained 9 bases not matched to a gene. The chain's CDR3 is CASSDVGWGEGYAEQFF. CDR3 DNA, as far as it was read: TGTGCCAGCAGTGATGTAGGCTGGGGGGAAGGGTATGCT.

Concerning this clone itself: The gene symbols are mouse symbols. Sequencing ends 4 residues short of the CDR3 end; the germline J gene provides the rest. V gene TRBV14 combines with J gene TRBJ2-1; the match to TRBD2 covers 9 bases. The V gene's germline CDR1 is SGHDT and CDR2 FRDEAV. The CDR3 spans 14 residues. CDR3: CASSLLGGRAEQFF. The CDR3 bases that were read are TGTGCCAGCAGTTTACTGGGGGGACGAGCT.

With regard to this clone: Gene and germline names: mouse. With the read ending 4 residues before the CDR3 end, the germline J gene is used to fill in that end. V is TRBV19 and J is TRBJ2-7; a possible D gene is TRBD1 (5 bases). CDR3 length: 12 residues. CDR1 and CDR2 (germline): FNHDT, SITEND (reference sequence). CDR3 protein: CASTPDKYEQYF. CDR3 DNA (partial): TGTGCCAGCACCCCGGACAAGTAT.

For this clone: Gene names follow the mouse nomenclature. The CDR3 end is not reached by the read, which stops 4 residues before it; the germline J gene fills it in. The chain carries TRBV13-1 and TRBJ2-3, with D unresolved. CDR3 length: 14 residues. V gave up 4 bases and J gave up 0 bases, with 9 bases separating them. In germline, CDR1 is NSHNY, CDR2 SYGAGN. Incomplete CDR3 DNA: TGTGCCAGCAGTCCGCAGGCTAGTGCAGAA. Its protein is CASSPQASAE. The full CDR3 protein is CASSPQASAETLYF.

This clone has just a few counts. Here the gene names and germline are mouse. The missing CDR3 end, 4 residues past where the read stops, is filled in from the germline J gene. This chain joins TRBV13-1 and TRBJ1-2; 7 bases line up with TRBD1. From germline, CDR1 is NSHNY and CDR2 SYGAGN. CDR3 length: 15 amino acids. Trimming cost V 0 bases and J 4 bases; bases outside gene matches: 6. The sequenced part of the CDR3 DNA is TGTGCCAGCAGTGATGCAAGGGGGCAGGGCTCC. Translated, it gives CASSDARGQGS. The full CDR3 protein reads CASSDARGQGSDYTF.

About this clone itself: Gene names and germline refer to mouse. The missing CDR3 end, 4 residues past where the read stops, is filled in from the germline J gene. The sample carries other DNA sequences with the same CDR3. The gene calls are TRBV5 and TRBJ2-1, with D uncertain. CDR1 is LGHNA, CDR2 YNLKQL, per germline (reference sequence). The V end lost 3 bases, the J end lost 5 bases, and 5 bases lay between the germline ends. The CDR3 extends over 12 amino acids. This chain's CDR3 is CASSQKDAEQFF. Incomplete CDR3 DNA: TGTGCCAGCAGCCAGAAGGATGCT.

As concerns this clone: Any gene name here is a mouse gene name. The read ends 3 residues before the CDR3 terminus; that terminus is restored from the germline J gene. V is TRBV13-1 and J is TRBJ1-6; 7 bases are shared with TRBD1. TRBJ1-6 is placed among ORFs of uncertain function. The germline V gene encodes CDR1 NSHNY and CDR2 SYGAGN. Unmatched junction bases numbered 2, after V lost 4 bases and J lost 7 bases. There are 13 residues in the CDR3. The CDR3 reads CASSTGVNSPLYF. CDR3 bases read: TGTGCCAGCAGTACAGGGGTCAATTCGCCC.

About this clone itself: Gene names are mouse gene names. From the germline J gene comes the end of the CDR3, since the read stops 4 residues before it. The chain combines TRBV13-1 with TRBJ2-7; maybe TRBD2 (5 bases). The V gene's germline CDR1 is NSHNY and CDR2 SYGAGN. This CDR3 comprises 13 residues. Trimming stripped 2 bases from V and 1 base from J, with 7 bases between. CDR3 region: CASSEGLSYEQYF. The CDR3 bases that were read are TGTGCCAGCAGTGAAGGACTATCCTAT.

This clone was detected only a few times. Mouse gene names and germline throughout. The CDR3 region is CAWGRGSYNSPLYF. The sequenced CDR3 bases are TGTGCCTGGGGGAGGGGGTCCTATAATTCGCCC. This chain joins TRBV31 and TRBJ1-6, with D possibly being TRBD1 (6 bases). The read falls 3 residues short of the CDR3 end, and the missing part is taken from the germline J gene. TRBJ1-6 falls under the ORF class, with uncertain function. CDR3 length equals 14 residues. V was shortened by 5 bases and J by 1 base, with 9 bases between the two germline ends. Looked up from germline, CDR1 is GKSSPN and CDR2 is SITVG.

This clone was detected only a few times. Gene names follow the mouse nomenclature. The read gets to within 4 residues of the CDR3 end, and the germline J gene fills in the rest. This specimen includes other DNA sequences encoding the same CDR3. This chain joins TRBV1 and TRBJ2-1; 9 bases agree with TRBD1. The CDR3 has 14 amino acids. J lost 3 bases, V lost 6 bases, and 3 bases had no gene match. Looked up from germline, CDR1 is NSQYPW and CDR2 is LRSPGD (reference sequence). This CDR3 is CTCSPGQGYAEQFF. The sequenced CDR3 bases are TGCACCTGCAGCCCGGGACAGGGCTATGCT.

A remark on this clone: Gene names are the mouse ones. The CDR3 loop is CASSQDDAQGDNYAEQFF. The DNA read from the CDR3 is TGTGCCAGCAGCCAAGATGACGCACAGGGCGATAACTATGCT. This chain connects TRBV5 to TRBJ2-1; possibly TRBD1 for D (6 bases). With the read ending 4 residues before the CDR3 end, the germline J gene is used to fill in that end. The CDR3 extends over 18 amino acids. V was pared by 0 bases and J by 0 bases, with 15 bases between. Looked up from germline, CDR1 is LGHNA and CDR2 is YNLKQL (reference sequence).

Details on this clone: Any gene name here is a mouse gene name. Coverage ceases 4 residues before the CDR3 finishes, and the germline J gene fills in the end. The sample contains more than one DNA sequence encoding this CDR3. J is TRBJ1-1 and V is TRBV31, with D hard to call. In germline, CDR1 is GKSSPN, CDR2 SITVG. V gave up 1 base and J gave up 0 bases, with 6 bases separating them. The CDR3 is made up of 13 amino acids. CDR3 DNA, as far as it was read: TGTGCCTGGAGTCCTCAGGCAAACACA. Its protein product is CAWSPQANT. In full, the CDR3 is CAWSPQANTEVFF.

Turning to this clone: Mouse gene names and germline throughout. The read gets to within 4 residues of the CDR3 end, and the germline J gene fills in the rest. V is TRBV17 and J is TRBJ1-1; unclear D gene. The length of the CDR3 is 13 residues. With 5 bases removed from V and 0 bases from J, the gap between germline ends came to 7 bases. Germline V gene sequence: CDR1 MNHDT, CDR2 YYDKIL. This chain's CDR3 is CASSDNANTEVFF. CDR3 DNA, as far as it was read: TGTGCTAGCAGTGACAATGCAAACACA.

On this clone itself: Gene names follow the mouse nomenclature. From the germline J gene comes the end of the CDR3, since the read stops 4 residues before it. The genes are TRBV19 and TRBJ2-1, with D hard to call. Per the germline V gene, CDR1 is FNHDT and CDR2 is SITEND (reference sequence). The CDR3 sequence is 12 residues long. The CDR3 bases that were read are TGTGCCAGCAGTATAGGCTGGGCT. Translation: CASSIGWA. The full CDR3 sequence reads CASSIGWAEQFF.

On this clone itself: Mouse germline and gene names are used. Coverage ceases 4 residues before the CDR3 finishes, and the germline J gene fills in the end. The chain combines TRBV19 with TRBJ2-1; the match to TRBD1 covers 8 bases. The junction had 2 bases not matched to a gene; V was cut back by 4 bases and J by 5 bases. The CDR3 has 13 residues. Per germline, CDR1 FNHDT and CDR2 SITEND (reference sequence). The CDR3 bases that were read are TGTGCCAGCAGTGACAGGGGTGATGCT. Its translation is CASSDRGDA. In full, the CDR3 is CASSDRGDAEQFF.

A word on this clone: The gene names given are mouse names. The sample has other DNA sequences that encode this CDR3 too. The CDR3: CASSRQGNTGQLYF. The covered CDR3 bases are TGTGCCAGCAGCCGACAGGGGAACACCGGG. The genes are TRBV14 and TRBJ2-2, with 8 bases identical to TRBD1. The CDR3 is cut off 4 residues early in the read; its end comes from the germline J gene. J was trimmed by 2 bases and V by 5 bases; bases with no gene match: 2. The CDR3 has 14 amino acids. CDR1 is SGHDT and CDR2 is FRDEAV in the germline V gene.